These 3 T cell receptor beta chains share one sample of origin, sequenced in a study of response to subunit inactivated influenza vaccine. TCRdb re-derived calls from the RT-PCR reads in MiXCR, one entry per CDR3 protein. The sample holds fewer than 650,000 distinct CDR3 sequences; 10% to 15% are singletons and the top ten take roughly 14%. Here the sequenced sample was PBMCs from blood, taken 40 to 50 days after vaccination. The receptors originated from a man over 45 who received an inactivated influenza vaccine.

A few counts support this clonotype. The CDR3 DNA follows: TGCGCCAGCAGCTTGGAGGCAGGCGTAGCCAAAAACATTCAGTACTTC. Its translation: CASSLEAGVAKNIQYF. The rearrangement uses TRBV5-1 and TRBJ2-4; D gene unclear. Germline-derived CDR1 and CDR2 are SGHRS and YFSETQ. CDR3 length: 16 amino acids. V lost 0 bases and J lost 0, with 10 bases in between.

This clonotype came up many times. The J gene is TRBJ2-5, the V gene TRBV20-1, with D possibly being TRBD1 (6 bases). The CDR3 runs to 14 residues. Germline-derived CDR1 and CDR2 are DFQATT and SNEGSKA (reference sequence). The V end was cut by 5 bases, the J end by 4 bases, with 17 bases between. CDR3 region: CSAHPQGLRETQYF. In DNA form, the CDR3 reads TGCAGTGCTCACCCCCAGGGGCTCCGAGAGACCCAGTACTTC.

This chain joins TRBV11-2 and TRBJ2-7, with 7 bases matching TRBD1. The CDR3 spans 14 residues. Germline trimming cut 5 bases from V and 2 bases from J; bases unmatched to any gene: 6. Germline CDR1 and CDR2: SGHAT and FQNNGV. The CDR3 is CASSRVGTAYEQYF. The DNA of the CDR3 is TGTGCCAGCAGCCGGGTAGGGACAGCCTACGAGCAGTACTTC.